This T cell receptor (beta chain) was obtained from a study of cytomegalovirus exposure and HLA in healthy donors. For the study at large: Unique TCRs numbering around 85 million, obtained from HLA-typed donors, made up an early data release.

In the PCR, 60 Vbeta and 13 Jbeta primers were used. TCRdb's copy holds only in-frame clones and misses some; the assay was immunoSEQ multiplex PCR. The sample has roughly 140,000 clones; around 79% are singletons. Study-level results: Later genetic work tied a missense DCLRE1C variant to beta-chain V and J trimming.

Nominally healthy donors were sampled, though unrecorded immune exposures were likely. This CDR3 has 15 amino acids. Germline CDR1 and CDR2: SEHNR and FQNEAQ (reference sequence). As regards this clone: Its antigen is not identified. Mismatch with germline at one junction end may stem from a read error.

This receptor was identified in a man aged 45 to 65 in good health and CMV-seropositive. The chain links TRBV7-9 to TRBJ2-7, with 7 bases lining up with TRBD2. Sample: PBMCs. The CDR3 sequence is CSSSLRLADLYEQYF. The CDR3 DNA sequence: TGTTCCAGCAGCTTAAGGCTAGCGGACCTCTACGAGCAGTACTTC.